The present T cell receptor (beta chain) was sequenced within a study of cytomegalovirus exposure and HLA in healthy donors. Study-wide points: Across donors, presence/absence analyses took sequencing depth to be roughly uniform.

Germline V gene lookup returns CDR1 MDHEN and CDR2 SYDVKM. The CDR3 totals 13 residues. The V end was cut by 7 bases, the J end by 8 bases, with 17 bases between. The PCR was carried out with 60 Vbeta primers and 13 Jbeta primers. Using immunoSEQ multiplex PCR, the repertoire was profiled, and TCRdb retains in-frame clones only, with some absent. The profile covers 74,000 or so clones, with about 78% appearing a single time and 4.5% to 7% taken by the ten largest. Comments on this clone: What it recognizes is unknown.

This TCR came from a male donor in good health and CMV-seropositive. The sample consisted of PBMCs. The chain couples TRBV28 to TRBJ1-2; weak D call: TRBD1 (5 bases). The CDR3 is CASTYNMGPGYTF. The CDR3 nucleotides are TGTGCCAGCACTTACAATATGGGGCCCGGCTACACCTTC.